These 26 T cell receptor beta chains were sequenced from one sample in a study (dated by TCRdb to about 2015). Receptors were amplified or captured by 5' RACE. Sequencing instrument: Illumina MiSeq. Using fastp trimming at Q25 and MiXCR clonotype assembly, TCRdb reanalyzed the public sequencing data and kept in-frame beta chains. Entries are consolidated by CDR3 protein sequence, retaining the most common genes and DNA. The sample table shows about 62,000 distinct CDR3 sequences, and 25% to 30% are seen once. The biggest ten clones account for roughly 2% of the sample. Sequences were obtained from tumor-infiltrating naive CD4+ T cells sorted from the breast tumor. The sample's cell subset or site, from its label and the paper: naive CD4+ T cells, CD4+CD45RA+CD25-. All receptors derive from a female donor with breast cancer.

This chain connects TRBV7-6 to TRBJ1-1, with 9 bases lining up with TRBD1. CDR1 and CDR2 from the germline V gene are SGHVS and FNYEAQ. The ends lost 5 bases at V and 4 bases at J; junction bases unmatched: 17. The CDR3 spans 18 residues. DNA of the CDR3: TGTGCCAGCAGCATGCAATCGGTAACGGGACAGGGTCTCACTGAAGCTTTCTTT. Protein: CASSMQSVTGQGLTEAFF.

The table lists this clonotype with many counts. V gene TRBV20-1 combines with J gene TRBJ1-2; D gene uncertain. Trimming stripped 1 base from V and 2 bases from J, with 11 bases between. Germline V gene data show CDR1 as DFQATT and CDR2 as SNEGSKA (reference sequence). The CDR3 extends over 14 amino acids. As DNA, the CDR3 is TGCAGTGCTAGAGTAGCGGCCGTAAACTATGGCTACACCTTC. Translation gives CSARVAAVNYGYTF.

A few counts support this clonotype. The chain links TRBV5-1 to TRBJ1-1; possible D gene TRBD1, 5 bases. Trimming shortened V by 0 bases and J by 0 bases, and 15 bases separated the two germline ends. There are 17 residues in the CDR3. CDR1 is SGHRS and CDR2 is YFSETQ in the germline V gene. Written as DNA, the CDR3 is TGCGCCAGCAGCTTGGGAGGCACCCGGGGCTTGAACACTGAAGCTTTCTTT. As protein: CASSLGGTRGLNTEAFF.

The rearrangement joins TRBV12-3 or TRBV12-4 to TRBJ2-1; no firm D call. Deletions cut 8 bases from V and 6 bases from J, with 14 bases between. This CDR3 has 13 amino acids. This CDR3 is CASLPVEGNEQFF. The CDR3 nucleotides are TGTGCCAGCCTCCCAGTGGAAGGCAATGAGCAGTTCTTC.

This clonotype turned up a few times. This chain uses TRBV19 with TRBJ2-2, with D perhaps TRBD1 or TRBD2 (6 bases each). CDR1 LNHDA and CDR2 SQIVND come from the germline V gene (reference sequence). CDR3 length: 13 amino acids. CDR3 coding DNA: TGTGTAACAAGGGGGGCGAACACCGGGGAGCTGTTTTTT. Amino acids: CVTRGANTGELFF.

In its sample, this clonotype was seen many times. The CDR3 DNA is TGTGCCAGCAGCGTGACCCCGACGGGCGGTGAGCAGTTCTTC. Translation: CASSVTPTGGEQFF. The chain uses TRBV9 and TRBJ2-1; no firm D call. The CDR3 runs to 14 residues. The germline V and J ends were trimmed by 2 bases and 9 bases, with 15 bases remaining between them. Germline V CDR1 and CDR2: SGDLS, YYNGEE.

The CDR3 DNA is TGTGCCAGCAGCCCGGACAGGGCCAGAAACACCATATATTTT. Protein: CASSPDRARNTIYF. The chain has TRBV7-6 and TRBJ1-3, with 8 bases aligning to TRBD1. The V and J ends lost 5 bases and 5 bases, in that order; junction bases with no gene match: 5. The germline CDR1 and CDR2 sequences are SGHVS and FNYEAQ. This CDR3 spans 14 amino acids.

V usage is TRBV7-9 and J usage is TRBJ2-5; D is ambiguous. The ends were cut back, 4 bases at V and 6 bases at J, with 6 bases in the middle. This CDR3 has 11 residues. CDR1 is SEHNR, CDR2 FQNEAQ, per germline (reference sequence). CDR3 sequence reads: CASSSRKTQYF. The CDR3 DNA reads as TGTGCCAGCAGCTCCCGGAAGACCCAGTACTTC.

In nucleotides, the CDR3 is TGTGCCAGCAGTTTAGGCAGGGGTTCCGAAAAACTGTTTTTT. Amino acids: CASSLGRGSEKLFF. This chain connects TRBV12-3 or TRBV12-4 to TRBJ1-4; the D gene is possibly TRBD1 (6 bases). CDR3 length: 14 amino acids. Trimming stripped 1 base from V and 8 bases from J, with 11 bases between.

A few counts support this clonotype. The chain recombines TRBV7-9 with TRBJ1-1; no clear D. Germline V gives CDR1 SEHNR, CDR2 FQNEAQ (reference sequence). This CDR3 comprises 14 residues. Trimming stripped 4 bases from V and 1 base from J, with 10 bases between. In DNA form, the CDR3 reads TGTGCCAGCAGCTCCCCCCCGGGGAACACTGAAGCTTTCTTT. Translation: CASSSPPGNTEAFF.

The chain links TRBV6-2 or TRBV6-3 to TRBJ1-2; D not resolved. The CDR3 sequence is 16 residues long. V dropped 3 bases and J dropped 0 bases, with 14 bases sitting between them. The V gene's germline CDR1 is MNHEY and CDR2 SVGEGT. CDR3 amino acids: CASSYLPRKTNYGYTF. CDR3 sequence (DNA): TGTGCCAGCAGTTATCTTCCGCGGAAAACTAACTATGGCTACACCTTC.

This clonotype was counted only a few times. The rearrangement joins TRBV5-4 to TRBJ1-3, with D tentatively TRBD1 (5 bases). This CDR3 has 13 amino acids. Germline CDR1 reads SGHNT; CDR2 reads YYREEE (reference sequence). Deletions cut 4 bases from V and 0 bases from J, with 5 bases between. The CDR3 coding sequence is TGTGCCAGCAGCGGGGGCTCTGGAAACACCATATATTTT. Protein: CASSGGSGNTIYF.

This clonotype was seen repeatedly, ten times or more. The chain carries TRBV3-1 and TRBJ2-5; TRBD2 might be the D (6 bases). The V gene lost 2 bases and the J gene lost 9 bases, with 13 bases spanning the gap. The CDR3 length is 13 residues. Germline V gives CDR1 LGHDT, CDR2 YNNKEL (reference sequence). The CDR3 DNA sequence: TGTGCCAGCAGCCAAATAGCCGGGGGACCCCAGTACTTC. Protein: CASSQIAGGPQYF.

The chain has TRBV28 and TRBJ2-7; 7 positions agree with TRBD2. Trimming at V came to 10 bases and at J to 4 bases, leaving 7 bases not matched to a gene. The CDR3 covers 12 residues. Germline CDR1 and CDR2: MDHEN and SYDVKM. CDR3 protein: CATMTSTYEQYF. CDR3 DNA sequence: TGTGCCACCATGACTAGCACATACGAGCAGTACTTC.

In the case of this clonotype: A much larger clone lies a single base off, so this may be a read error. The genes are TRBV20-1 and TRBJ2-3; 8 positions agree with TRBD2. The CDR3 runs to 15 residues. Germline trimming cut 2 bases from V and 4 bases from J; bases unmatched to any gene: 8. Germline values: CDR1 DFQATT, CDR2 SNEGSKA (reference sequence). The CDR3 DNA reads TGCAGTGCTAGAAATAACGGGGGGGACTCAGATACGCAGTATTTT. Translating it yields CSARNNGGDSDTQYF.

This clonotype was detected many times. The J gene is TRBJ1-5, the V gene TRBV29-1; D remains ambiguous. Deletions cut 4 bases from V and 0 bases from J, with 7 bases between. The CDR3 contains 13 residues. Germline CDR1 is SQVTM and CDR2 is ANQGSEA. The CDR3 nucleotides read TGCAGCGTTGCCGGATCTAGCAATCAGCCCCAGCATTTT. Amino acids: CSVAGSSNQPQHF.

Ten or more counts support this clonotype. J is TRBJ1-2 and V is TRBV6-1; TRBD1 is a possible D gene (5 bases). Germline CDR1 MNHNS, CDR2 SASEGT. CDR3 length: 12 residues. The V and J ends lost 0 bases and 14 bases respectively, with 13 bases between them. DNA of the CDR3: TGTGCCAGCAGTGAAGCGCTGGCAGGGTTTACCTTC. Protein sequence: CASSEALAGFTF.

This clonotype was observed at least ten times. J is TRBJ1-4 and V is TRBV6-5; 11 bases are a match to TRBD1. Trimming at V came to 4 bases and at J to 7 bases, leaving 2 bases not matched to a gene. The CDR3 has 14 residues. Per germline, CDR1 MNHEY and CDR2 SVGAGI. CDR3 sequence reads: CASSWTGGREKLFF. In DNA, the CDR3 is TGTGCCAGCAGTTGGACAGGGGGCCGTGAAAAACTGTTTTTT.

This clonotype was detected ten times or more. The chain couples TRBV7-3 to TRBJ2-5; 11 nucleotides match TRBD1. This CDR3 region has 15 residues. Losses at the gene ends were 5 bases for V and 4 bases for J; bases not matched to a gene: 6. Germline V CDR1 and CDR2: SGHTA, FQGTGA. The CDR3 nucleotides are TGTGCCAGCAGCGCTGGGACAGGGGGTATAGAGACCCAGTACTTC. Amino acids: CASSAGTGGIETQYF.

The CDR3, as DNA: TGTGCGCGGGAGAGCAGGCCCACCGGGGAGCTGTTTTTT. Amino acid sequence: CARESRPTGELFF. The chain joins TRBV30 to TRBJ2-2; TRBD2 aligns across 7 bases. CDR1 is GTSNPN and CDR2 is SVGIG in the germline V gene (reference sequence). The CDR3 consists of 13 residues.

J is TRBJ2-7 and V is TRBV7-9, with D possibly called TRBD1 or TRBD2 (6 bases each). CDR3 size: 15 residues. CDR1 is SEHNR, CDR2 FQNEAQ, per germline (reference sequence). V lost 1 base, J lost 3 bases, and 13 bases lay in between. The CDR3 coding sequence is TGTGCCAGCAGCTTAGTTTGGGGGGACATCTACGAGCAGTACTTC. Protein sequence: CASSLVWGDIYEQYF.

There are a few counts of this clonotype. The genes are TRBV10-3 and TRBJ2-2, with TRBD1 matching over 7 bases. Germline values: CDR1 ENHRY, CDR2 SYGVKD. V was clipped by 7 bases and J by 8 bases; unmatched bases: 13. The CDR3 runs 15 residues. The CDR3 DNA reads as TGTGCCATCACCCAGGCCCGGACAGGCAGTGGGGAGCTGTTTTTT. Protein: CAITQARTGSGELFF.

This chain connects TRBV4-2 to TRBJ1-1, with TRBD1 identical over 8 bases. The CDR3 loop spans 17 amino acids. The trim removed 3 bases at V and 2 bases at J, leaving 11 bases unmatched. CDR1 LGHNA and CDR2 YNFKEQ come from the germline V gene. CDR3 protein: CASSHGGAGGINTEAFF. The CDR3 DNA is TGTGCCAGCAGCCACGGAGGAGCAGGGGGCATAAACACTGAAGCTTTCTTT.

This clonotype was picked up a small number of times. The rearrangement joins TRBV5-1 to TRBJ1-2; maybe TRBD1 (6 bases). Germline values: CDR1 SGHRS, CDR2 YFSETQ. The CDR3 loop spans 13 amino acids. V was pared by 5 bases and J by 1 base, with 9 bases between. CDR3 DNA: TGCGCCAGCAGGGAGGACAGTAACTATGGCTACACCTTC. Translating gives CASREDSNYGYTF.

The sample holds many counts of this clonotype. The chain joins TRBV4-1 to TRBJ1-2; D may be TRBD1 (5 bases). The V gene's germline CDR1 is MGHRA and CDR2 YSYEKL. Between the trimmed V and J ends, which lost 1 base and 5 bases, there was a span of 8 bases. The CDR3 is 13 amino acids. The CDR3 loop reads CASSQGGGYGYTF. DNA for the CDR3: TGCGCCAGCAGCCAAGGGGGCGGGTATGGCTACACCTTC.

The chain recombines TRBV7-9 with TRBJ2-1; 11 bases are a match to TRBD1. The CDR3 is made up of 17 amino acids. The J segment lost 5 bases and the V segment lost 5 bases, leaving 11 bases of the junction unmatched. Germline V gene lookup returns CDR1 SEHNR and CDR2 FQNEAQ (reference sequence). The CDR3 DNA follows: TGTGCCAGCAGCCTCGGGAGGACAGGGGGCATGAACAATGAGCAGTTCTTC. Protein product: CASSLGRTGGMNNEQFF.